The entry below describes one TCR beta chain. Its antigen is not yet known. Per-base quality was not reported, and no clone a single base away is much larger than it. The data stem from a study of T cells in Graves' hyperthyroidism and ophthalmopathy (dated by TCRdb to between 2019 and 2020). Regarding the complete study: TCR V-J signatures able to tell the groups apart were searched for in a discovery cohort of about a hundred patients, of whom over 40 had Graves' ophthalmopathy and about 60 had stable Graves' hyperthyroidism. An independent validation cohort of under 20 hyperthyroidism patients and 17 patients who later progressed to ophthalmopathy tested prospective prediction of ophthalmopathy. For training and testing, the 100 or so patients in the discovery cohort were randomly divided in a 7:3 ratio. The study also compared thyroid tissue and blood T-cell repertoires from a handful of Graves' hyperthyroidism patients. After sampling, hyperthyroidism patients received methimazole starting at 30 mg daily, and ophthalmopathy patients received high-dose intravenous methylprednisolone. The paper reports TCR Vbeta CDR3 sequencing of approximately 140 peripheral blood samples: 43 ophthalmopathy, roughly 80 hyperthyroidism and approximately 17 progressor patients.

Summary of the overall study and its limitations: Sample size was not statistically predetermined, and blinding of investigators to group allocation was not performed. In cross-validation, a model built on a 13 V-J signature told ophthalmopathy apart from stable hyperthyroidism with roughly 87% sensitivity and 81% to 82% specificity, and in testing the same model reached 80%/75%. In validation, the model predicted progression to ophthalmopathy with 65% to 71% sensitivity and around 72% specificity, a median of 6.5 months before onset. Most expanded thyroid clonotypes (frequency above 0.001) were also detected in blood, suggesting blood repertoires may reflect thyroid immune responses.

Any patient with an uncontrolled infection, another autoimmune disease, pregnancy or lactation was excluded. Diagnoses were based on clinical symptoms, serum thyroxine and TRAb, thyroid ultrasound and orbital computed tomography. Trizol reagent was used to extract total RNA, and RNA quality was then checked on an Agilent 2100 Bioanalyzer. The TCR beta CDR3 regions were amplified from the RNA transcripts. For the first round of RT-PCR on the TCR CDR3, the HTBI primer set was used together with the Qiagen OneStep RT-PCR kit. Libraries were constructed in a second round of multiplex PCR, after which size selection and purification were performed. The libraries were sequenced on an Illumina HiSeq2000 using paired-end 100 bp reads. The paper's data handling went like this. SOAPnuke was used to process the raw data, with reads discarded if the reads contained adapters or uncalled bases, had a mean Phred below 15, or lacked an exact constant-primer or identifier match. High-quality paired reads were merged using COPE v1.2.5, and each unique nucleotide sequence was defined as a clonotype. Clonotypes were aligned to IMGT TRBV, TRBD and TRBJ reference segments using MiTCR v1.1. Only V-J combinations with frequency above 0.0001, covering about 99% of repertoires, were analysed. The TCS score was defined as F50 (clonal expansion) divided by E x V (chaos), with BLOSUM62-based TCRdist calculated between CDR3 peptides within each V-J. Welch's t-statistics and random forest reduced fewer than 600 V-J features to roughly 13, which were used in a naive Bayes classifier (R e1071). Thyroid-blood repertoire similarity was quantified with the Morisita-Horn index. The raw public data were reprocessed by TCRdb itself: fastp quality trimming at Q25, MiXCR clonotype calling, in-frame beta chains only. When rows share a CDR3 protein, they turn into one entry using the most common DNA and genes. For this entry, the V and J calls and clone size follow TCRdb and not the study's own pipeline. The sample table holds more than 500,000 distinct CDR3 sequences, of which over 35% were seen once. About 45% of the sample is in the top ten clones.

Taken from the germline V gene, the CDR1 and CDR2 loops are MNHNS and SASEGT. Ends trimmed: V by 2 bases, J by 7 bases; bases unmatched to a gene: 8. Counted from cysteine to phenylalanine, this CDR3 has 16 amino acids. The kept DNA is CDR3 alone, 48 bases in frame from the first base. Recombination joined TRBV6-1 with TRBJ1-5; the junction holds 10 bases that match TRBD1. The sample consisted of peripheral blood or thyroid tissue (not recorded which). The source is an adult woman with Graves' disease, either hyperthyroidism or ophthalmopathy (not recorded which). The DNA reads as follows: TGTGCCAGCAGTGAAAGGACAGGGGGGTCGCGACAGCCCCAGCATTTT. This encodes CASSERTGGSRQPQHF.